One and the same sample provided the 24 T cell receptor beta chains below, sequenced in a study of cytomegalovirus exposure and HLA in healthy donors. In the PCR, 60 Vbeta and 13 Jbeta primers were used. The method was immunoSEQ multiplex PCR; TCRdb's version includes in-frame clones alone and lacks a portion of them. The data hold roughly 120,000 clones, with over 70% observed a single time. The sample taken for sequencing was PBMCs. The receptors derive from a female donor in good health and CMV-seropositive.

The count of this clone is one. This rearrangement joins TRBV6-1 to TRBJ1-4; D is undetermined. Germline assignment: CDR1 MNHNS and CDR2 SASEGT. V was trimmed by 3 bases and J by 11 bases, leaving 16 bases between them. The CDR3 loop spans 14 amino acids. CDR3 sequence: CASSDKRSVRKLFF. The CDR3 DNA reads TGTGCCAGCAGTGATAAGCGGAGTGTTCGGAAACTGTTTTTT.

This sequence joins TRBV7-2 and TRBJ1-3, with D perhaps matching TRBD1 (6 bases). Trimming pared 5 bases from V and 2 bases from J, leaving 13 bases between. Germline V lookup: CDR1 SGHTA, CDR2 FQGNSA. This CDR3 contains 15 residues. Here the CDR3 DNA reads TGTGCCAGCAGCCCGCAACAGGGCCCTGGAAACACCATATATTTT. Its protein is CASSPQQGPGNTIYF. Supplemented by reference TRBV7-2 and TRBJ1-3, the full variable domain reads GAGVSQSPSNKVTEKGKDVELRCDPISGHTALYWYRQSLGQGLEFLIYFQGNSAPDKSGLPSDRFSAERTGGSVSTLTIQRTQQEDSAVYLCASSPQQGPGNTIYFGEGSWLTVV.

CDR3 region: CASSQEAQGFYEQYF. The CDR3 DNA follows: TGCGCCAGCAGCCAAGAAGCCCAGGGGTTCTACGAGCAGTACTTC. This sequence joins TRBV4-1 and TRBJ2-7, with D perhaps matching TRBD1 (6 bases). Trimming shortened V by 0 bases and J by 3 bases, and 12 bases separated the two germline ends. Germline CDR1 MGHRA, CDR2 YSYEKL. The CDR3 runs 15 residues.

The CDR3 DNA reads TGTGCCAGTAGTATGGCACAGGGTTGGTCCATGAACACTGAAGCTTTCTTT. Protein sequence: CASSMAQGWSMNTEAFF. This chain joins TRBV19 and TRBJ1-1, with TRBD1 as a possible D gene (6 bases). Between the trimmed V and J ends, which lost 3 bases and 0 bases, there was a span of 17 bases. The CDR3 runs to 17 residues. CDR1 is LNHDA and CDR2 is SQIVND in the germline V gene (reference sequence).

The V gene is TRBV5-6, the J gene TRBJ2-1, with TRBD1 matching over 8 bases. CDR1 and CDR2 from the germline V gene are SGHDT and YYEEEE. The CDR3 is made up of 14 amino acids. Trimming cost V 5 bases and J 6 bases; bases outside gene matches: 7. The CDR3 sequence: CASRFQQGGNEQFF. As DNA, the CDR3 is TGTGCCAGCAGATTTCAACAGGGGGGCAATGAGCAGTTCTTC.

The chain employs TRBV6-6 and TRBJ2-1, with 14 nucleotides matching TRBD2. Germline V gene data show CDR1 as MNHNY and CDR2 as SVGAGI (reference sequence). Unmatched junction bases numbered 12, after V lost 5 bases and J lost 12 bases. The CDR3 is 16 residues long. This chain's CDR3 is CASSQQGLAGADGQFF. The CDR3 DNA follows: TGTGCCAGCAGTCAACAGGGACTAGCGGGGGCCGACGGGCAGTTCTTC.

The rearrangement joins TRBV18 to TRBJ1-1; D is perhaps TRBD1 (5 bases). There are 15 residues in the CDR3. Deletions cut 3 bases from V and 5 bases from J, with 16 bases between. CDR1 KGHSH and CDR2 LQKENI come from the germline V gene. In DNA, the CDR3 is TGTGCCAGCTCACCCCTAAAGAGGGAGGGGACTGAAGCTTTCTTT. This sequence encodes CASSPLKREGTEAFF.

This chain joins TRBV11-3 and TRBJ2-1; 8 nucleotides match TRBD2. CDR1 SGHNT and CDR2 YENEEA come from the germline V gene. The CDR3 contains 15 residues. Germline trimming cut 1 base from V and 4 bases from J; bases unmatched to any gene: 3. In DNA form, the CDR3 reads TGTGCCAGCAGCTTAGGGCTAGCGGGTTACAATGAGCAGTTCTTC. It encodes CASSLGLAGYNEQFF. Combining the CDR3 with reference TRBV11-3 and TRBJ2-1 gives the whole variable domain EAGVVQSPRYKIIEKKQPVAFWCNPISGHNTLYWYLQNLGQGPELLIRYENEEAVDDSQLPKDRFSAERLKGVDSTLKIQPAELGDSAVYLCASSLGLAGYNEQFFGPGTRLTVL.

J is TRBJ1-5 and V is TRBV9; weak D call: TRBD1 (6 bases). The CDR3 totals 14 residues. Per the germline V gene, CDR1 is SGDLS and CDR2 is YYNGEE. Trimming pared 2 bases from V and 5 bases from J, leaving 11 bases between. For the CDR3, the DNA is TGTGCCAGCAGCGTCGGGGACACCGATCAGCCCCAGCATTTT. Its translation is CASSVGDTDQPQHF.

V is TRBV30 and J is TRBJ1-1; TRBD1 matches 9 bases. V dropped 4 bases and J dropped 6; count of bases not matched to a gene: 9. CDR3 length: 14 amino acids. The germline V gene has CDR1 GTSNPN and CDR2 SVGIG (reference sequence). CDR3 protein: CAWIGQGTFAEAFF. The CDR3, as DNA: TGTGCCTGGATCGGACAGGGGACTTTCGCTGAAGCTTTCTTT.

This clone was recorded a few times. The genes are TRBV7-2 and TRBJ1-3; D is uncertain. With 1 base removed from V and 0 bases from J, the gap between germline ends came to 4 bases. The CDR3 is 14 amino acids. CDR1 and CDR2 (germline): SGHTA, FQGNSA. The DNA of the CDR3 is TGTGCCAGCAGCTTAGATTACTCTGGAAACACCATATATTTT. Residues: CASSLDYSGNTIYF.

The V call is TRBV7-2, the J call TRBJ1-5; possibly TRBD1 for D (5 bases). The CDR3 contains 15 residues. Trimming removed 5 bases at V and 5 bases at J, with 16 bases between. Germline CDR1 is SGHTA and CDR2 is FQGNSA. CDR3 in DNA: TGTGCCAGCAGCCCTGGACGGGAGGGGTATCAGCCCCAGCATTTT. It yields the protein CASSPGREGYQPQHF.

The V and J genes are TRBV11-2 and TRBJ2-7; D is perhaps TRBD2 (5 bases). There are 13 residues in the CDR3. Germline V CDR1 and CDR2: SGHAT, FQNNGV. V lost 7 bases, J lost 2 bases, and 12 bases lay in between. CDR3 amino acids: CASTTGLAYEQYF. The CDR3 DNA reads TGTGCCAGCACCACGGGGTTAGCCTACGAGCAGTACTTC.

The CDR3 protein is CASSHPDAAQGEQFF. CDR3 nucleotides: TGTGCCAGCAGTCATCCGGACGCGGCCCAGGGTGAGCAGTTCTTC. The V gene is TRBV6-6, the J gene TRBJ2-1; tentatively, D is TRBD1 (5 bases). The CDR3 contains 15 residues. The V and J ends lost 5 bases and 9 bases respectively, with 20 bases between them. Looked up from germline, CDR1 is MNHNY and CDR2 is SVGAGI (reference sequence).

This clone appeared a few times. This chain links TRBV6-5 with TRBJ2-7; D is uncertain. The CDR3 contains 11 residues. Trimming pared 2 bases from V and 6 bases from J, leaving 5 bases between. Germline V gene sequence: CDR1 MNHEY, CDR2 SVGAGI. CDR3: CASSYLSEQYF. The CDR3 nucleotides are TGTGCCAGCAGTTACCTCTCCGAGCAGTACTTC.

This sequence joins TRBV5-6 and TRBJ2-3; a weak D match, TRBD2 (5 bases). The length of the CDR3 is 16 residues. Germline CDR1 reads SGHDT; CDR2 reads YYEEEE. Between the trimmed V and J ends, which lost 4 bases and 0 bases, there was a span of 15 bases. In nucleotides, the CDR3 is TGTGCCAGCAGCCCAGTCCCTAGCTCTAGCACAGATACGCAGTATTTT. Its protein product is CASSPVPSSSTDTQYF.

This clone has only one observation. V gene TRBV7-9 combines with J gene TRBJ2-7, with D possibly being TRBD1 (5 bases). This CDR3 region has 13 residues. V dropped 4 bases and J dropped 3 bases, with 10 bases sitting between them. Germline CDR1 SEHNR, CDR2 FQNEAQ (reference sequence). In nucleotides, the CDR3 is TGTGCCAGCAGCTCCCAAGGGGTCTACGAGCAGTACTTC. Protein product: CASSSQGVYEQYF.

CDR3 region: CSVEDYYRENIQYF. Here the CDR3 DNA reads TGCAGCGTTGAAGATTATTACAGGGAAAACATTCAGTACTTC. The J gene is TRBJ2-4, the V gene TRBV29-1; the D gene is possibly TRBD1 (6 bases). Between the trimmed V and J ends, which lost 0 bases and 5 bases, there was a span of 11 bases. The CDR3 has 14 residues. CDR1 and CDR2 (germline): SQVTM, ANQGSEA. The whole variable domain, remainder taken from reference TRBV29-1 and TRBJ2-4, is SAVISQKPSRDICQRGTSLTIQCQVDSQVTMMFWYRQQPGQSLTLIATANQGSEATYESGFVIDKFPISRPNLTFSTLTVSNMSPEDSSIYLCSVEDYYRENIQYFGAGTRLSVL.

This clone appeared a few times. The chain combines TRBV7-8 with TRBJ1-1, with a tentative D call TRBD1 (5 bases). The CDR3 has 16 amino acids. Germline values: CDR1 SGHVS, CDR2 FQNEAQ. V lost 1 base and J lost 0, with 12 bases in between. This chain's CDR3 is CASSLDVRGMNTEAFF. The CDR3 DNA sequence: TGTGCCAGCAGCTTAGACGTCCGGGGGATGAACACTGAAGCTTTCTTT.

CDR3 nucleotide sequence: TGTGCCAGCAGCTTATCGACTCGTGAAAAACTGTTTTTT. Its protein product is CASSLSTREKLFF. J is TRBJ1-4 and V is TRBV7-6; D remains unclear. Germline assignment: CDR1 SGHVS and CDR2 FNYEAQ. The CDR3 is 13 residues long. V was clipped by 2 bases and J by 7 bases, with 8 bases between them.

The genes are TRBV7-2 and TRBJ1-5, with D unclear. CDR3 length equals 14 residues. Germline CDR1 SGHTA, CDR2 FQGNSA. Trimming stripped 2 bases from V and 1 base from J, with 6 bases between. The chain's CDR3 is CASSLKASNQPQHF. The CDR3 DNA reads as TGTGCCAGCAGCTTAAAAGCGAGCAATCAGCCCCAGCATTTT.

The rearrangement uses TRBV2 and TRBJ2-5, with D perhaps TRBD2 (7 bases). Germline CDR1 reads SNHLY; CDR2 reads FYNNEI. The CDR3 contains 14 residues. V was cut by 7 bases and J by 5 bases, with 17 bases left in between. In nucleotides, the CDR3 is TGTGCCAGCACCCTCGGAGGGGGGGTGGAGACCCAGTACTTC. Amino acids: CASTLGGGVETQYF.

This chain uses TRBV7-2 with TRBJ1-1; the D is unclear. Germline CDR1 SGHTA, CDR2 FQGNSA. CDR3 length equals 14 residues. V gave up 1 base and J gave up 4 bases, with 10 bases separating them. The CDR3 region has the DNA TGTGCCAGCAGCTTAGGCTCTCGAGGCACTGAAGCTTTCTTT. This codes for CASSLGSRGTEAFF.

This clone was counted a single time. V usage is TRBV15 and J usage is TRBJ1-2; no clear D gene. Looked up from germline, CDR1 is LNHNV and CDR2 is YYDKDF (reference sequence). V lost 3 bases to trimming and J lost 0 bases, with 8 bases between them. The CDR3 covers 14 residues. In nucleotides, the CDR3 is TGTGCCACCAGCAGCTCGGTGCCTAACTATGGCTACACCTTC. Protein product: CATSSSVPNYGYTF. Variable domain in full (rest from reference TRBV15 and TRBJ1-2): DAMVIQNPRYQVTQFGKPVTLSCSQTLNHNVMYWYQQKSSQAPKLLFHYYDKDFNNEADTPDNFQSRRPNTSFCFLDIRSPGLGDTAMYLCATSSSVPNYGYTFGSGTRLTVV.